The 24 T cell receptor beta chains below were found in one sample sequenced in a study of shared clonotypes between healthy human individuals. The data were produced by immunoSEQ multiplex PCR, yet TCRdb's version contains in-frame clones alone and is incomplete. Altogether some 2 million clones are present, approximately 95% being singletons, with the ten largest covering 0.1% to 0.15%. The sample was naive CD4+ T cells sorted from blood. Specified subset: CD45RA+ positively selected. These receptors were obtained from a man aged 18 to 35 in good health.

Details on this clone: Other DNA variants within this sample encode the same CDR3. J is TRBJ1-5 and V is TRBV5-8; no clear D. There are 14 residues in the CDR3. V dropped 0 bases and J dropped 2 bases, with 6 bases sitting between them. Germline V CDR1 and CDR2: SGHTS, YDEGEE. The CDR3 region is CASSLVRGNQPQHF. The CDR3 DNA sequence: TGTGCCAGCAGCTTGGTACGTGGCAATCAGCCCCAGCATTTT.

About this clone: Other DNA sequences in the same sample also yield this CDR3. V is TRBV28 and J is TRBJ1-5; no clear D. The CDR3 totals 12 residues. V gave up 6 bases and J gave up 1 base, with 4 bases separating them. In germline, CDR1 is MDHEN, CDR2 SYDVKM. The CDR3 DNA is TGTGCCAGCAGCACCAGCAATCAGCCCCAGCATTTT. Protein sequence: CASSTSNQPQHF.

Of note for this clone: This sample includes further DNA sequences coding for the same CDR3. V gene TRBV10-3 combines with J gene TRBJ1-6; weak D call: TRBD1 (5 bases). This CDR3 spans 14 amino acids. CDR1 is ENHRY, CDR2 SYGVKD, per germline. V dropped 0 bases and J dropped 6 bases, with 6 bases sitting between them. The CDR3 region is CAISESGGNSPLHF. In DNA, the CDR3 is TGTGCCATCAGTGAGTCGGGGGGTAATTCACCCCTCCACTTT.

The chain recombines TRBV6-1 with TRBJ1-6; maybe TRBD1 (6 bases). The V gene's germline CDR1 is MNHNS and CDR2 SASEGT. This CDR3 comprises 13 residues. CDR3 sequence (DNA): TGTGCTGGGGGGCAGGCCTATAATTCACCCCTCCACTTT. Translated, it gives CAGGQAYNSPLHF.

The J gene is TRBJ1-2, the V gene TRBV25-1, with a possible D match to TRBD1 (5 bases). Germline CDR1 and CDR2: MGHDK and SYGVNS. CDR3 length: 14 residues. Trimming removed 1 base from V and 4 bases from J, with 10 bases in between. The CDR3 spells CASSESGSFYGYTF. The CDR3 coding sequence is TGTGCCAGCAGTGAATCAGGGAGTTTCTATGGCTACACCTTC.

The chain couples TRBV29-1 to TRBJ2-7, with TRBD1 identical over 7 bases. The germline V gene encodes CDR1 SQVTM and CDR2 ANQGSEA. V was pared by 6 bases and J by 5 bases, with 13 bases of the junction left unmatched. The CDR3 contains 14 residues. This CDR3 is CSVLRQGTWDEQYF. The CDR3 nucleotides are TGCAGCGTCCTAAGACAGGGAACTTGGGACGAGCAGTACTTC.

The chain joins TRBV28 to TRBJ2-7; 10 bases match TRBD1. From germline, CDR1 is MDHEN and CDR2 SYDVKM. This CDR3 comprises 16 residues. The trim removed 5 bases at V and 4 bases at J, leaving 11 bases unmatched. CDR3 region: CASSPHWGQGMYEQYF. The CDR3, as DNA: TGTGCCAGCAGTCCGCACTGGGGACAGGGGATGTACGAGCAGTACTTC.

The chain carries TRBV30 and TRBJ2-3, with a possible D match to TRBD2 (6 bases). The CDR3 loop spans 14 amino acids. Germline loops: CDR1 GTSNPN, CDR2 SVGIG (reference sequence). The germline V and J ends were trimmed by 4 bases and 2 bases, with 13 bases remaining between them. The CDR3 region is CAWTSLAPTDTQYF. The CDR3 DNA sequence: TGTGCCTGGACTTCACTAGCTCCCACAGATACGCAGTATTTT.

The rearrangement joins TRBV6-5 to TRBJ1-2; D not resolved. V shed 5 bases and J shed 4 bases, with 11 bases lying between them. The CDR3 extends over 13 amino acids. Germline lookup yields CDR1 MNHEY and CDR2 SVGAGI. Here the CDR3 reads CASSPGPFYGYTF. The DNA of the CDR3 is TGTGCCAGCAGTCCAGGACCCTTCTATGGCTACACCTTC.

V is TRBV6-5 and J is TRBJ1-3; TRBD1 is a possible D gene (6 bases). The CDR3 extends over 14 amino acids. Trimming stripped 6 bases from V and 4 bases from J, with 13 bases between. CDR1 is MNHEY, CDR2 SVGAGI, per germline. The CDR3 region is CASRWDNSGNTIYF. The DNA of the CDR3 is TGTGCCAGCAGGTGGGACAATTCGGGAAACACCATATATTTT.

The gene calls are TRBV4-1 and TRBJ2-1, with unresolved D. Trimming took 4 bases from V and 2 from J, leaving 15 bases between them. This CDR3 has 16 amino acids. Germline lookup yields CDR1 MGHRA and CDR2 YSYEKL. The CDR3 coding sequence is TGCGCCAGCAGCCCCTGGGCAGAGAAGACCTACAATGAGCAGTTCTTC. This encodes CASSPWAEKTYNEQFF.

V gene TRBV5-1 combines with J gene TRBJ2-2; D is tentatively TRBD1 or TRBD2 (5 bases each). V dropped 4 bases and J dropped 2 bases, with 15 bases sitting between them. The CDR3 sequence is 16 residues long. The germline V gene encodes CDR1 SGHRS and CDR2 YFSETQ. The CDR3 region has the DNA TGCGCCAGCAGCCCCCTATCGGGGCTTAACACCGGGGAGCTGTTTTTT. This gives the protein CASSPLSGLNTGELFF.

The chain carries TRBV11-2 and TRBJ1-6; D is undetermined. The V end lost 10 bases, the J end lost 7 bases, and 17 bases lay between the germline ends. The CDR3 contains 14 residues. Germline loops: CDR1 SGHAT, CDR2 FQNNGV. The CDR3 reads CATGPWSSNSPLHF. The DNA for the CDR3 is TGTGCCACCGGCCCCTGGTCCTCCAATTCACCCCTCCACTTT.

A word on this clone: At the DNA level, this CDR3 is encoded by other sequences in the same sample as well. The J gene is TRBJ2-2, the V gene TRBV2, with D perhaps TRBD2 (5 bases). The CDR3 covers 13 residues. Germline CDR1 reads SNHLY; CDR2 reads FYNNEI. Trimming removed 4 bases at V and 4 bases at J, with 7 bases between. CDR3 in amino acids: CASSVAGTGELFF. DNA for the CDR3: TGTGCCAGCAGTGTGGCGGGCACCGGGGAGCTGTTTTTT.

CDR3 sequence (DNA): TGTGCCACCACACCCCTAGCGGGTGCCTACAATGAGCAGTTCTTC. This encodes CATTPLAGAYNEQFF. This sequence joins TRBV2 and TRBJ2-1; 8 bases agree with TRBD2. The CDR3 extends over 15 amino acids. V shed 10 bases and J 2 bases; nucleotides not matched to a gene: 10. Germline V lookup: CDR1 SNHLY, CDR2 FYNNEI.

The chain links TRBV5-6 to TRBJ2-5; 7 bases agree with TRBD1. The CDR3 spans 15 residues. With 3 bases clipped from V and 6 bases from J, the junction kept 11 bases outside the gene matches. The germline V gene encodes CDR1 SGHDT and CDR2 YYEEEE. This chain's CDR3 is CASSSRQGTWQTQYF. In DNA form, the CDR3 reads TGTGCCAGCAGCTCCCGACAGGGTACCTGGCAGACCCAGTACTTC.

The chain combines TRBV30 with TRBJ2-5, with D maybe TRBD1 (6 bases). Looked up from germline, CDR1 is GTSNPN and CDR2 is SVGIG (reference sequence). The CDR3 loop spans 13 amino acids. V lost 3 bases to trimming and J lost 2 bases, with 10 bases between them. The CDR3 region is CAWSRQGQETQYF. For the CDR3, the DNA is TGTGCCTGGAGCCGGCAGGGGCAAGAGACCCAGTACTTC.

The chain recombines TRBV4-2 with TRBJ2-3; D ambiguous. Germline CDR1 is LGHNA and CDR2 is YNFKEQ. V lost 1 base and J lost 2, with 7 bases in between. The length of the CDR3 is 14 residues. In DNA, the CDR3 is TGTGCCAGCAGCCAAGGCCCGGACACAGATACGCAGTATTTT. It is translated as CASSQGPDTDTQYF.

On this clone: This same CDR3 is encoded by further DNA sequences in the sample. The rearrangement links TRBV5-1 to TRBJ2-2; D not certain. The ends were cut back, 1 base at V and 0 bases at J, with 4 bases in the middle. The germline CDR1 and CDR2 sequences are SGHRS and YFSETQ. This CDR3 region has 14 residues. The CDR3 bases are TGCGCCAGCAGCTTGCGGGCGAACACCGGGGAGCTGTTTTTT. The encoded protein is CASSLRANTGELFF.

The chain combines TRBV7-3 with TRBJ1-6, with 7 bases lining up with TRBD1. The germline gives CDR1 SGHTA, CDR2 FQGTGA. CDR3 length: 17 residues. V was pared by 5 bases and J by 0 bases, with 7 bases of the junction left unmatched. CDR3: CASSPPGQSSYNSPLHF. The CDR3 DNA is TGTGCCAGCAGCCCACCGGGACAGAGCTCCTATAATTCACCCCTCCACTTT. The full variable domain, completed using reference TRBV7-3 and TRBJ1-6, is GAGVSQTPSNKVTEKGKYVELRCDPISGHTALYWYRQSLGQGPEFLIYFQGTGAADDSGLPNDRFFAVRPEGSVSTLKIQRTERGDSAVYLCASSPPGQSSYNSPLHFGNGTRLTVT.

The J gene is TRBJ2-7, the V gene TRBV20-1; TRBD1 might be the D (6 bases). V was cut by 5 bases and J by 7 bases, with 12 bases left in between. The CDR3 covers 11 residues. Per germline, CDR1 DFQATT and CDR2 SNEGSKA (reference sequence). The CDR3 bases are TGCAGTGCTCACTCAGGGGATGAGCAGTACTTC. Protein product: CSAHSGDEQYF.

The gene calls are TRBV6-5 and TRBJ2-2; D is undetermined. V shed 6 bases and J shed 8 bases, with 10 bases lying between them. This CDR3 region has 12 residues. CDR1 and CDR2 (germline): MNHEY, SVGAGI. CDR3 in amino acids: CASSRTPGELFF. The CDR3 nucleotides are TGTGCCAGCAGCCGGACCCCGGGGGAGCTGTTTTTT.

The chain couples TRBV7-2 to TRBJ2-7; TRBD2 is a possible D gene (5 bases). V lost 2 bases, J lost 7 bases, and 12 bases lay in between. Germline V gives CDR1 SGHTA, CDR2 FQGNSA. The CDR3 loop spans 13 amino acids. The CDR3 region is CASSLTRPGEQYF. CDR3 DNA sequence: TGTGCCAGCAGCTTAACTAGACCCGGGGAGCAGTACTTC.

The V call is TRBV5-1, the J call TRBJ1-6; possible D gene TRBD1, 5 bases. Per germline, CDR1 SGHRS and CDR2 YFSETQ. V gave up 1 base and J gave up 9 bases, with 8 bases separating them. This CDR3 is built from 13 residues. In nucleotides, the CDR3 is TGCGCCAGCAGCTTGTTTGGGGGTTCACCCCTCCACTTT. This encodes CASSLFGGSPLHF.